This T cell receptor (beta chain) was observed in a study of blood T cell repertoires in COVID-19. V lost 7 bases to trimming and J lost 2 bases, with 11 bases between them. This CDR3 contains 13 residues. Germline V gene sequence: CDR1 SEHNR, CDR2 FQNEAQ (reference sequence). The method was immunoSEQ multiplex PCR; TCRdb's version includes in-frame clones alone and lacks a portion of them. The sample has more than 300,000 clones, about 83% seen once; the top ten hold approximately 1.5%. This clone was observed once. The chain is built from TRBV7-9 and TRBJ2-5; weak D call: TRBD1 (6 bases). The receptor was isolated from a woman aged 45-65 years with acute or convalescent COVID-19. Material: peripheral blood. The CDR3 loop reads CASISGVQETQYF. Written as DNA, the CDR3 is TGTGCCAGCATCTCAGGGGTTCAAGAGACCCAGTACTTC.